Each of the 32 T cell receptor beta chains below was sequenced from the same sample in a study of blood T cell repertoires in COVID-19 (dated by TCRdb to 2020 to 2021). The method behind the library was the immunoSEQ multiplex PCR assay. TCRdb obtained this table from immuneACCESS and retained in-frame rearrangements with V and J assigned. These tables miss some clones; where compared with another copy, unresolved V genes account for less than half of the shortfall, and the remainder is unexplained. The sample table shows about 65,000 clones, and over 75% are seen once. The ten largest account for 14% to 15% of the sample. The sequencing sample was made of peripheral blood. The receptors were sampled from an older man with acute or convalescent COVID-19.

CDR3 coding DNA: TGTGCCACCAGTGATGGGGCAGGTTACTACAATGAGCAGTTCTTC. Amino acid sequence: CATSDGAGYYNEQFF. The chain employs TRBV24-1 and TRBJ2-1; D possibly corresponds to TRBD1 (5 bases). CDR3 length: 15 residues. Germline CDR1 is KGHDR and CDR2 is SFDVKD. The V end lost 3 bases, the J end lost 3 bases, and 11 bases lay between the germline ends.

The V gene is TRBV4-2, the J gene TRBJ2-5; the match to TRBD2 covers 8 bases. This CDR3 has 15 amino acids. V dropped 2 bases and J dropped 5; count of bases not matched to a gene: 7. The V gene's germline CDR1 is LGHNA and CDR2 YNFKEQ. The CDR3 coding sequence is TGTGCCAGCAGCCAAAGAGCGGGGGCAGTTGAGACCCAGTACTTC. Its protein product is CASSQRAGAVETQYF.

The rearrangement links TRBV2 to TRBJ1-1; D unclear. Germline V gene lookup returns CDR1 SNHLY and CDR2 FYNNEI. CDR3 length: 15 residues. The ends were cut back, 3 bases at V and 2 bases at J, with 13 bases in the middle. The CDR3: CASSDELGGNTEAFF. CDR3 coding DNA: TGTGCCAGCAGTGATGAACTAGGCGGAAACACTGAAGCTTTCTTT.

This clone has just one count. The V call is TRBV2, the J call TRBJ2-3, with D unresolved. The CDR3 sequence is 12 residues long. CDR1 SNHLY and CDR2 FYNNEI come from the germline V gene. Deletions cut 1 base from V and 5 bases from J, with 4 bases between. CDR3 sequence (DNA): TGTGCCAGCAGTGAAGGTAGAGATACGCAGTATTTT. It specifies CASSEGRDTQYF.

The chain carries TRBV6-1 and TRBJ1-5; D unresolved. Trimming pared 0 bases from V and 1 base from J, leaving 13 bases between. Germline V lookup: CDR1 MNHNS, CDR2 SASEGT. The CDR3 spans 17 residues. The CDR3 region has the DNA TGTGCCAGCAGTGAAGCGCTAGGAGGGTGGAGCAATCAGCCCCAGCATTTT. It is translated as CASSEALGGWSNQPQHF.

The V and J genes are TRBV7-2 and TRBJ2-3; maybe TRBD2 (7 bases). Trimming took 5 bases from V and 2 from J, leaving 20 bases between them. CDR3 length: 17 amino acids. From germline, CDR1 is SGHTA and CDR2 FQGNSA. The CDR3 DNA follows: TGTGCCAGCAGCGAGTGGGCGGCGGGGGCGGACACAGATACGCAGTATTTT. Translation: CASSEWAAGADTDTQYF.

The rearrangement uses TRBV7-2 and TRBJ1-4; TRBD1 aligns across 8 bases. Germline-derived CDR1 and CDR2 are SGHTA and FQGNSA. The V and J ends lost 4 bases and 5 bases, in that order; junction bases with no gene match: 6. The CDR3 consists of 15 residues. The CDR3 spells CASSSQTGANEKLFF. The CDR3 DNA reads TGTGCCAGCAGCTCGCAGACAGGGGCAAATGAAAAACTGTTTTTT.

The V call is TRBV11-2, the J call TRBJ1-1; D might be TRBD1 (6 bases). CDR3 length: 16 amino acids. V lost 5 bases and J 1 base, leaving 17 bases between the germline ends. CDR1 and CDR2 (germline): SGHAT, FQNNGV. CDR3 sequence reads: CASSPTLDSSNTEAFF. The DNA for the CDR3 is TGTGCCAGCAGCCCAACCTTGGACAGCTCGAACACTGAAGCTTTCTTT.

This clone is a singleton in its sample. This sequence joins TRBV20-1 and TRBJ2-7; perhaps TRBD2 as D (6 bases). CDR1 is DFQATT, CDR2 SNEGSKA, per germline (reference sequence). Trimming took off 3 bases at V and 1 base at J, with 16 bases between the two ends. The length of the CDR3 is 15 residues. As DNA, the CDR3 is TGCAGTGCTAGTGAACCACGGGGGAATTCCTACGAGCAGTACTTC. It codes for CSASEPRGNSYEQYF.

This rearrangement joins TRBV9 to TRBJ1-2, with unresolved D. V was clipped by 0 bases and J by 5 bases, with 14 bases between them. CDR1 and CDR2 (germline): SGDLS, YYNGEE. CDR3 length: 15 amino acids. The CDR3 DNA is TGTGCCAGCAGCGTAGGGTCAGGCCCCTTTTATGGCTACACCTTC. Translating it yields CASSVGSGPFYGYTF.

The J gene is TRBJ2-1, the V gene TRBV5-1; TRBD2 agrees at 12 bases. V gave up 1 base and J gave up 9 bases; unmatched junction bases: 2. The germline V gene encodes CDR1 SGHRS and CDR2 YFSETQ. The CDR3 runs to 14 residues. CDR3: CASSLTSGGIEQFF. The CDR3 nucleotides are TGCGCCAGCAGCTTGACTAGCGGGGGGATTGAGCAGTTCTTC.

This clone was observed a handful of times. This chain uses TRBV4-2 with TRBJ2-5; no firm D call. Looked up from germline, CDR1 is LGHNA and CDR2 is YNFKEQ. The CDR3 length is 14 residues. The V end lost 0 bases, the J end lost 2 bases, and 7 bases lay between the germline ends. CDR3 sequence: CASSQDFSQETQYF. The CDR3 DNA follows: TGTGCCAGCAGCCAAGATTTCTCTCAAGAGACCCAGTACTTC.

V usage is TRBV19 and J usage is TRBJ1-1; 8 bases agree with TRBD1. Germline V lookup: CDR1 LNHDA, CDR2 SQIVND (reference sequence). The CDR3 consists of 14 residues. V lost 2 bases to trimming and J lost 11 bases; unmatched junction nucleotides: 10. CDR3: CASSIRGQGMGAFF. CDR3 in DNA: TGTGCCAGTAGTATAAGAGGACAGGGAATGGGGGCTTTCTTT.

The chain employs TRBV5-3 and TRBJ2-5, with TRBD2 matching over 11 bases. TRBV5-3 is an ORF for which the function is uncertain. Trimming cost V 2 bases and J 2 bases; bases outside gene matches: 17. The CDR3 length is 20 residues. This CDR3 reads CARSFPGLAVTRTIQETQYF. DNA of the CDR3: TGTGCCAGAAGCTTCCCGGGACTAGCGGTGACCCGTACCATTCAAGAGACCCAGTACTTC.

The chain employs TRBV9 and TRBJ2-1, with 8 bases lining up with TRBD1. The junction had 10 bases not matched to a gene; V was cut back by 0 bases and J by 8 bases. The CDR3 is 16 amino acids. Germline V CDR1 and CDR2: SGDLS, YYNGEE. The CDR3 nucleotides are TGTGCCAGCAGCGTAGCTTTTGGACAGGGTAGCGATGAGCAGTTCTTC. The encoded protein is CASSVAFGQGSDEQFF.

This clone was seen more than once but under ten times. The rearrangement links TRBV7-9 to TRBJ1-1, with TRBD1 matching 9 bases. Germline V gives CDR1 SEHNR, CDR2 FQNEAQ (reference sequence). The CDR3 spans 15 residues. V dropped 4 bases and J dropped 1; count of bases not matched to a gene: 4. CDR3 sequence reads: CASSSPGQGNTEAFF. The CDR3 DNA follows: TGTGCCAGCAGCTCACCGGGACAGGGGAACACTGAAGCTTTCTTT.

The chain combines TRBV6-1 with TRBJ1-5; 10 bases match TRBD1. The CDR3 has 15 residues. Germline V gene lookup returns CDR1 MNHNS and CDR2 SASEGT. Germline trimming cut 1 base from V and 6 bases from J; bases unmatched to any gene: 3. This CDR3 is CASSEGQGAGQPQHF. The DNA for the CDR3 is TGTGCCAGCAGTGAAGGACAGGGGGCAGGTCAGCCCCAGCATTTT.

This rearrangement joins TRBV19 to TRBJ1-4; 9 bases line up with TRBD1. There are 15 residues in the CDR3. After removal of 7 bases from V and 10 bases from J, the junction contained 13 bases not matched to a gene. Per germline, CDR1 LNHDA and CDR2 SQIVND (reference sequence). As DNA, the CDR3 is TGTGCCAGTACCCTGCGTGGGACAGGGTATGGAAAACTGTTTTTT. Translating it yields CASTLRGTGYGKLFF.

The chain recombines TRBV7-8 with TRBJ2-5; unclear D gene. The length of the CDR3 is 13 residues. Trimming pared 1 base from V and 7 bases from J, leaving 10 bases between. Germline-derived CDR1 and CDR2 are SGHVS and FQNEAQ. The CDR3 spells CASSLVRLSTQYF. CDR3 bases: TGTGCCAGCAGCTTAGTCAGACTGTCGACCCAGTACTTC.

This clone was seen just once. The rearrangement joins TRBV19 to TRBJ1-6; D not certain. Trimming left V 0 bases short and J 0 bases short, with 3 bases between. Germline values: CDR1 LNHDA, CDR2 SQIVND (reference sequence). The CDR3 spans 15 residues. Here the CDR3 reads CASSIESSYNSPLHF. CDR3 DNA: TGTGCCAGTAGTATAGAGAGCTCCTATAATTCACCCCTCCACTTT.

J is TRBJ2-2 and V is TRBV5-1; no clear D gene. This CDR3 region has 15 residues. V was trimmed by 0 bases and J by 4 bases, leaving 10 bases between them. Germline CDR1 SGHRS, CDR2 YFSETQ. For the CDR3, the DNA is TGCGCCAGCAGCTTGGCATTTGCTAGCACCGGGGAGCTGTTTTTT. Translated, it gives CASSLAFASTGELFF.

This chain links TRBV5-6 with TRBJ2-3, with 8 positions matching TRBD2. This CDR3 spans 14 amino acids. Per the germline V gene, CDR1 is SGHDT and CDR2 is YYEEEE. J gave up 4 bases and V 3 bases, and 4 bases lay outside the gene matches. The CDR3: CASSWGLDSDTQYF. The CDR3 bases are TGTGCCAGCAGCTGGGGACTAGATTCAGATACGCAGTATTTT.

The J gene is TRBJ1-5, the V gene TRBV19; 12 bases agree with TRBD1. J gave up 6 bases and V 7 bases, and 7 bases lay outside the gene matches. CDR3 length: 15 residues. Germline CDR1 LNHDA, CDR2 SQIVND (reference sequence). Here the CDR3 reads CASTTGQGARQPQHF. CDR3 DNA: TGTGCCAGTACTACGGGACAGGGGGCACGTCAGCCCCAGCATTTT.

This clone has just one count. DNA for the CDR3: TGTGCCAGCAGCTTGGCGAACAGGGGAGCTGGGGCCAACGTCCTGACTTTC. It specifies CASSLANRGAGANVLTF. This sequence joins TRBV5-5 and TRBJ2-6; 7 bases agree with TRBD1. With V trimmed by 0 bases and J by 2 bases, 5 bases remained unmatched. Germline V gene lookup returns CDR1 SGHKS and CDR2 YYEKEE (reference sequence). The CDR3 runs 17 residues.

The rearrangement links TRBV5-1 to TRBJ1-1; maybe TRBD1 (6 bases). Germline assignment: CDR1 SGHRS and CDR2 YFSETQ. The V gene lost 2 bases and the J gene lost 1 base, with 9 bases spanning the gap. CDR3 length equals 14 residues. CDR3 bases: TGCGCCAGCAGCTTCCCAGGGGAGAACACTGAAGCTTTCTTT. Translated, it gives CASSFPGENTEAFF.

This clone was seen only once. The chain recombines TRBV6-4 with TRBJ1-5; D unresolved. Germline V gives CDR1 MRHNA, CDR2 SNTAGT. V gave up 7 bases and J gave up 5 bases, with 21 bases separating them. The CDR3 runs to 16 residues. The CDR3 bases are TGTGCCAGCACCCAACCCCATAGGGAGTTCCATCAGCCCCAGCATTTT. Translated: CASTQPHREFHQPQHF.

V usage is TRBV18 and J usage is TRBJ1-1, with D tentatively TRBD1 (6 bases). Germline-derived CDR1 and CDR2 are KGHSH and LQKENI. V lost 2 bases, J lost 5 bases, and 12 bases lay in between. The CDR3 has 14 residues. The CDR3 sequence: CASSPLQGRTEAFF. CDR3 DNA sequence: TGTGCCAGCTCACCATTACAGGGCAGGACTGAAGCTTTCTTT. Supplemented by reference TRBV18 and TRBJ1-1, the full variable domain reads NAGVMQNPRHLVRRRGQEARLRCSPMKGHSHVYWYRQLPEEGLKFMVYLQKENIIDESGMPKERFSAEFPKEGPSILRIQQVVRGDSAAYFCASSPLQGRTEAFFGQGTRLTVV.

The gene calls are TRBV5-4 and TRBJ2-3; 12 nucleotides line up with TRBD2. V was pared by 4 bases and J by 5 bases, with 8 bases of the junction left unmatched. The CDR3 covers 16 residues. Germline loops: CDR1 SGHNT, CDR2 YYREEE (reference sequence). The DNA of the CDR3 is TGTGCCAGCAGCGGGAAACTAGCGGGGGGTTTAGATACGCAGTATTTT. Residues: CASSGKLAGGLDTQYF. Full variable domain (missing parts from reference TRBV5-4 and TRBJ2-3): ETGVTQSPTHLIKTRGQQVTLRCSSQSGHNTVSWYQQALGQGPQFIFQYYREEENGRGNFPPRFSGLQFPNYSSELNVNALELDDSALYLCASSGKLAGGLDTQYFGPGTRLTVL.

In its sample, this clone was seen once. The rearrangement uses TRBV30 and TRBJ1-2; D call uncertain. Per the germline V gene, CDR1 is GTSNPN and CDR2 is SVGIG (reference sequence). V was clipped by 2 bases and J by 5 bases, with 9 bases between them. The CDR3 length is 12 residues. CDR3 region: CAWSTRDYGYTF. CDR3 coding DNA: TGTGCCTGGAGTACCCGGGATTATGGCTACACCTTC. The full variable domain, completed using reference TRBV30 and TRBJ1-2, is SQTIHQWPATLVQPVGSPLSLECTVEGTSNPNLYWYRQAAGRGLQLLFYSVGIGQISSEVPQNLSASRPQDRQFILSSKKLLLSDSGFYLCAWSTRDYGYTFGSGTRLTVV.

This chain links TRBV6-5 with TRBJ1-6; perhaps TRBD1 as D (6 bases). The germline CDR1 and CDR2 sequences are MNHEY and SVGAGI. There are 15 residues in the CDR3. Trimming shortened V by 7 bases and J by 6 bases, and 16 bases separated the two germline ends. The CDR3: CASTSQGRTNSPLHF. Here the CDR3 DNA reads TGTGCCAGCACCTCGCAGGGGCGGACTAATTCACCCCTCCACTTT.

The chain carries TRBV19 and TRBJ2-5; TRBD2 might be the D (5 bases). CDR1 is LNHDA and CDR2 is SQIVND in the germline V gene (reference sequence). This CDR3 is built from 14 residues. V was pared by 3 bases and J by 5 bases, with 13 bases between. The CDR3 DNA follows: TGTGCCAGTAGTATCAAGGGAGTAGGGGAGACCCAGTACTTC. Its translation: CASSIKGVGETQYF.

This chain connects TRBV3-1 (or the pseudogene TRBV3-2) to TRBJ1-3, with 7 bases aligning to TRBD1. The germline V gene encodes CDR1 LGHDT and CDR2 YNNKEL (reference sequence). V shed 3 bases and J 0 bases; nucleotides not matched to a gene: 5. CDR3 length equals 16 residues. The CDR3 DNA follows: TGTGCCAGCAGCCATGATCCAGGGGGCTCTGGAAACACCATATATTTT. Encoded protein: CASSHDPGGSGNTIYF.